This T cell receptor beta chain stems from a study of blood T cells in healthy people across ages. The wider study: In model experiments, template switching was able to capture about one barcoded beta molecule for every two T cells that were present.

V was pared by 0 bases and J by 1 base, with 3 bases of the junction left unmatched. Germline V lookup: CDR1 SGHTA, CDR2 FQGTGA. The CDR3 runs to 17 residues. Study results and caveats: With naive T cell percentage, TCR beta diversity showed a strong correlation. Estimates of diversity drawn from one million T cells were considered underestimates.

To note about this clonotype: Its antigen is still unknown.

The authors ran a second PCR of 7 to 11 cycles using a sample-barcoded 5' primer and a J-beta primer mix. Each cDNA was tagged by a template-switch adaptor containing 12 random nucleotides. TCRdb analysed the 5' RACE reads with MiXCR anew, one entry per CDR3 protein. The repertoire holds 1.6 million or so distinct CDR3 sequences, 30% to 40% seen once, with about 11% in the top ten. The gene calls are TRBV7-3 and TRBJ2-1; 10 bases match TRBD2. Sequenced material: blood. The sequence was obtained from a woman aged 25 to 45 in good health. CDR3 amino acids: CASSLTTTSGSYNEQFF. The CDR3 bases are TGTGCCAGCAGCTTAACGACGACTAGCGGGTCCTACAATGAGCAGTTCTTC.